The present TCR beta chain was sequenced within a study of T cell responses to AZD1222 COVID-19 vaccine. Sequencing used immunoSEQ multiplex PCR; TCRdb keeps in-frame clones, though not all of them. The table records around 180,000 clones, 75% to 90% of them present only once. The CDR3 runs 16 residues. Germline V CDR1 and CDR2: SGHRS, YFSETQ. Unmatched junction bases numbered 7, after V lost 2 bases and J lost 1 base. The gene calls are TRBV5-1 and TRBJ2-3, with TRBD2 matching over 7 bases. This sequence was found in an adult in good health. Sequences were derived from peripheral blood, sampled on day 0 of AZD1222 vaccination. The CDR3 bases are TGCGCCAGCAGCTTTAACGGACTAGAGGGCACAGATACGCAGTATTTT. Amino acids: CASSFNGLEGTDTQYF.